Following are 25 T cell receptor beta chains from one sample sequenced in a study of T cells in narcolepsy. Clones were read by immunoSEQ multiplex PCR, and TCRdb kept only the in-frame ones, dropping some. The sample has fewer than 40,000 clones; approximately 78% are singletons. The specimen was CD45RA- memory CD4+ T cells from PBMCs. The receptors stem from a human donor with narcolepsy.

The rearrangement links TRBV25-1 to TRBJ1-3, with D possibly matching TRBD1 (6 bases). The V end lost 1 base, the J end lost 2 bases, and 12 bases lay between the germline ends. This CDR3 region has 16 residues. Per the germline V gene, CDR1 is MGHDK and CDR2 is SYGVNS. This CDR3 reads CASSEWGGGAGNTIYF. The CDR3 DNA reads as TGTGCCAGCAGTGAATGGGGAGGGGGAGCTGGAAACACCATATATTTT.

The CDR3 protein is CASSSGDQETQYF. CDR3 sequence (DNA): TGTGCCAGCAGCTCGGGGGATCAAGAGACCCAGTACTTC. The gene calls are TRBV5-7 and TRBJ2-5, with a weak D call TRBD2 (6 bases). TRBV5-7 is designated an ORF whose function remains uncertain. The CDR3 covers 13 residues. Trimming cost V 3 bases and J 2 bases, with 8 bases left between them.

The chain uses TRBV5-5 and TRBJ2-3; TRBD1 aligns across 7 bases. J gave up 6 bases and V 4 bases, and 8 bases lay outside the gene matches. The CDR3 contains 14 residues. CDR1 and CDR2 from the germline V gene are SGHKS and YYEKEE (reference sequence). The CDR3 DNA follows: TGTGCCAGCAGCATCGGGACAGCCTGGGATACGCAGTATTTT. As protein: CASSIGTAWDTQYF.

V and J are TRBV7-2 and TRBJ1-6; D may be TRBD1 (5 bases). This CDR3 spans 15 amino acids. Per the germline V gene, CDR1 is SGHTA and CDR2 is FQGNSA. V lost 1 base, J lost 7 bases, and 11 bases lay in between. CDR3 residues: CASSLGSGQNSPLHF. DNA for the CDR3: TGTGCCAGCAGCTTAGGGTCGGGGCAGAATTCACCCCTCCACTTT.

The chain combines TRBV5-6 with TRBJ2-3, with unresolved D. This CDR3 region has 11 residues. Germline V lookup: CDR1 SGHDT, CDR2 YYEEEE. Trimming shortened V by 0 bases and J by 6 bases, and 2 bases separated the two germline ends. CDR3 in DNA: TGTGCCAGCAGCTTGGGGGATACGCAGTATTTT. Protein product: CASSLGDTQYF.

This chain uses TRBV6-4 with TRBJ1-1; D gene ambiguous. The V gene lost 5 bases and the J gene lost 1 base, with 8 bases spanning the gap. The CDR3 contains 13 residues. The germline gives CDR1 MRHNA, CDR2 SNTAGT. The CDR3 DNA reads TGTGCCAGCAGTTTAGAAGGGAACACTGAAGCTTTCTTT. Translating gives CASSLEGNTEAFF.

The chain has TRBV30 and TRBJ1-5, with D uncertain. In germline, CDR1 is GTSNPN, CDR2 SVGIG (reference sequence). V lost 3 bases and J 4 bases, leaving 7 bases between the germline ends. The CDR3 consists of 12 residues. DNA of the CDR3: TGTGCCTGGAGCCTACCTAATCAGCCCCAGCATTTT. It translates to CAWSLPNQPQHF.

The chain joins TRBV10-2 to TRBJ2-5, with D perhaps matching TRBD2 (6 bases). Deletions cut 4 bases from V and 5 bases from J, with 8 bases between. Germline-derived CDR1 and CDR2 are WSHSY and SAAADI. The CDR3 contains 12 residues. DNA of the CDR3: TGCGCCAGCAGTGCGGGGGACGAGACCCAGTACTTC. Amino acid sequence: CASSAGDETQYF.

This chain joins TRBV5-1 and TRBJ2-7, with D tentatively TRBD2 (6 bases). This CDR3 has 15 amino acids. Germline V gene lookup returns CDR1 SGHRS and CDR2 YFSETQ. Trimming shortened V by 4 bases and J by 1 base, and 15 bases separated the two germline ends. In DNA form, the CDR3 reads TGCGCCAGCAGCGCGGGGTTGTCAGGGTCCTACGAGCAGTACTTC. Its protein product is CASSAGLSGSYEQYF.

The chain employs TRBV5-6 and TRBJ1-2, with D hard to call. This CDR3 has 15 residues. V lost 0 bases to trimming and J lost 2 bases, with 11 bases between them. Germline CDR1 is SGHDT and CDR2 is YYEEEE. The CDR3 bases are TGTGCCAGCAGCTTGGGGGTGGCACTAAACTATGGCTACACCTTC. This gives the protein CASSLGVALNYGYTF.

The genes are TRBV11-2 and TRBJ2-5, with 14 bases that match TRBD2. The CDR3 runs 16 residues. V dropped 1 base and J dropped 7; count of bases not matched to a gene: 5. CDR1 is SGHAT, CDR2 FQNNGV, per germline. CDR3 DNA sequence: TGTGCCAGCAGCTTAGTTTTGACTAGCGGGAGGGCGACCCAGTACTTC. It codes for CASSLVLTSGRATQYF. Full variable domain (outside the CDR3, taken from reference TRBV11-2 and TRBJ2-5): EAGVAQSPRYKIIEKRQSVAFWCNPISGHATLYWYQQILGQGPKLLIQFQNNGVVDDSQLPKDRFSAERLKGVDSTLKIQPAKLEDSAVYLCASSLVLTSGRATQYFGPGTRLLVL.

The CDR3 bases are TGTGCCAGCAGTCTCCTCGGACAGGGCCACAATCAGCCCCAGCATTTT. This codes for CASSLLGQGHNQPQHF. The chain is built from TRBV27 and TRBJ1-5, with 8 bases that match TRBD1. CDR1 is MNHEY, CDR2 SMNVEV, per germline (reference sequence). The V segment lost 5 bases and the J segment 3 bases; nucleotides outside the gene matches: 9. CDR3 length: 16 residues.

The gene calls are TRBV19 and TRBJ1-3; D unresolved. Trimming shortened V by 4 bases and J by 2 bases, and 12 bases separated the two germline ends. Germline V lookup: CDR1 LNHDA, CDR2 SQIVND (reference sequence). The CDR3 contains 15 residues. CDR3 loop: CASSTGRSTGNTIYF. CDR3 sequence (DNA): TGTGCCAGTAGTACCGGCAGATCAACTGGAAACACCATATATTTT. The variable domain in full, completed from reference TRBV19 and TRBJ1-3, reads DGGITQSPKYLFRKEGQNVTLSCEQNLNHDAMYWYRQDPGQGLRLIYYSQIVNDFQKGDIAEGYSVSREKKESFPLTVTSAQKNPTAFYLCASSTGRSTGNTIYFGEGSWLTVV.

The rearrangement links TRBV10-2 to TRBJ1-1; D call uncertain. CDR3 length: 14 amino acids. Germline V gene data show CDR1 as WSHSY and CDR2 as SAAADI. The V end lost 4 bases, the J end lost 1 base, and 10 bases lay between the germline ends. The CDR3 coding sequence is TGCGCCAGCAGTGCCGCACCGGGGAACACTGAAGCTTTCTTT. Amino acid sequence: CASSAAPGNTEAFF.

The V and J genes are TRBV12-5 and TRBJ2-1, with a weak D call TRBD2 (5 bases). Germline CDR1 reads LGHNT; CDR2 reads FRNRAP. CDR3 length: 13 amino acids. V was clipped by 6 bases and J by 8 bases, with 14 bases between them. DNA for the CDR3: TGTGCTAGTGGCCCTAGTGGAGGAGATGAGCAGTTCTTC. It is translated as CASGPSGGDEQFF.

The chain employs TRBV6-6 and TRBJ2-7, with D maybe TRBD2 (6 bases). V lost 7 bases, J lost 6 bases, and 19 bases lay in between. CDR1 is MNHNY, CDR2 SVGAGI, per germline (reference sequence). The CDR3 is 14 amino acids. CDR3 bases: TGTGCCAGCACCAATACTAGCCCCCTAGGCGAGCAGTACTTC. Its protein product is CASTNTSPLGEQYF.

The chain carries TRBV9 and TRBJ2-1; D is undetermined. CDR1 and CDR2 (germline): SGDLS, YYNGEE. This CDR3 is built from 15 residues. V shed 3 bases and J shed 0 bases, with 10 bases lying between them. CDR3 protein: CASSATSSSYNEQFF. As DNA, the CDR3 is TGTGCCAGCAGCGCGACAAGCAGCTCCTACAATGAGCAGTTCTTC.

This chain uses TRBV5-1 with TRBJ2-3, with 13 bases lining up with TRBD2. Per the germline V gene, CDR1 is SGHRS and CDR2 is YFSETQ. This CDR3 spans 17 amino acids. With V trimmed by 4 bases and J by 3 bases, 8 bases remained unmatched. The CDR3 region is CASSPGLAGIGTDTQYF. CDR3 bases: TGCGCCAGCAGCCCGGGACTAGCGGGGATTGGTACAGATACGCAGTATTTT.

The chain combines TRBV28 with TRBJ2-3; D may be TRBD2 (6 bases). The germline V and J ends were trimmed by 6 bases and 6 bases, with 16 bases remaining between them. Per the germline V gene, CDR1 is MDHEN and CDR2 is SYDVKM. The CDR3 spans 14 residues. CDR3 region: CASRAEGLADTQYF. In DNA form, the CDR3 reads TGTGCCAGCAGAGCGGAGGGGCTCGCGGATACGCAGTATTTT.

V and J are TRBV5-1 and TRBJ1-4; 10 nucleotides line up with TRBD1. The germline V gene encodes CDR1 SGHRS and CDR2 YFSETQ. The CDR3 length is 14 residues. Trimming at V came to 4 bases and at J to 11 bases, leaving 8 bases not matched to a gene. The CDR3 sequence is CASSPDRGTRKLFF. The CDR3 bases are TGCGCCAGCAGCCCGGACAGGGGGACGAGGAAACTGTTTTTT.

CDR3 amino acids: CAWWGKVNQPQHF. The CDR3 DNA is TGTGCCTGGTGGGGGAAGGTCAATCAGCCCCAGCATTTT. V and J are TRBV30 and TRBJ1-5, with a tentative D call TRBD1 (5 bases). Germline-derived CDR1 and CDR2 are GTSNPN and SVGIG (reference sequence). CDR3 length: 13 residues. Deletions cut 5 bases from V and 3 bases from J, with 11 bases between.

This chain connects TRBV30 to TRBJ2-2; D gene unclear. The CDR3 runs to 12 residues. The germline V and J ends were trimmed by 1 base and 6 bases, with 6 bases remaining between them. Germline V lookup: CDR1 GTSNPN, CDR2 SVGIG (reference sequence). In nucleotides, the CDR3 is TGTGCCTGGAGTGCCCAGTCCGGGGAGCTGTTTTTT. It yields the protein CAWSAQSGELFF.

The chain joins TRBV7-9 to TRBJ1-4, with TRBD1 as a possible D gene (5 bases). The ends were cut back, 4 bases at V and 6 bases at J, with 18 bases in the middle. Germline CDR1 is SEHNR and CDR2 is FQNEAQ (reference sequence). This CDR3 region has 16 residues. Here the CDR3 reads CASSYRQTRGYEKLFF. The CDR3 region has the DNA TGTGCCAGCAGCTACCGACAGACCCGGGGGTATGAAAAACTGTTTTTT.

This chain links TRBV19 with TRBJ1-5; the D gene is possibly TRBD1 (6 bases). The CDR3 extends over 15 amino acids. From germline, CDR1 is LNHDA and CDR2 SQIVND (reference sequence). V lost 6 bases and J lost 2, with 14 bases in between. CDR3 amino acids: CASRKGTTRNQPQHF. CDR3 coding DNA: TGTGCCAGTAGAAAGGGGACAACTCGCAATCAGCCCCAGCATTTT. The variable domain in full, completed from reference TRBV19 and TRBJ1-5, reads DGGITQSPKYLFRKEGQNVTLSCEQNLNHDAMYWYRQDPGQGLRLIYYSQIVNDFQKGDIAEGYSVSREKKESFPLTVTSAQKNPTAFYLCASRKGTTRNQPQHFGDGTRLSIL.

This chain links TRBV30 with TRBJ2-7; D might be TRBD1 or TRBD2, each matching 5 bases. Germline V gene data show CDR1 as GTSNPN and CDR2 as SVGIG (reference sequence). V lost 2 bases and J lost 3, with 14 bases in between. The CDR3 covers 14 residues. The CDR3 DNA reads as TGTGCCTGGAGTAGGGACCAGGTTTACTACGAGCAGTACTTC. Its protein product is CAWSRDQVYYEQYF.